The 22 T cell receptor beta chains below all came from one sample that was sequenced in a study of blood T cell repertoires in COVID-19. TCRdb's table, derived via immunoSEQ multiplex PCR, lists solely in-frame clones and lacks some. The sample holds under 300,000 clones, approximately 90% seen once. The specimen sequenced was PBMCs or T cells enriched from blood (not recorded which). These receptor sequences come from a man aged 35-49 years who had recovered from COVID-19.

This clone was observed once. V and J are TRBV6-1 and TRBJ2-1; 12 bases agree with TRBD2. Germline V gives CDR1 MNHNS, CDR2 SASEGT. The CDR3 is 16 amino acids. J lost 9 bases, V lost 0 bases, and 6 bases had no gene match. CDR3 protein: CASSEARLAGGLEQFF. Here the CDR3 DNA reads TGTGCCAGCAGTGAAGCGCGCCTAGCGGGGGGGCTTGAGCAGTTCTTC.

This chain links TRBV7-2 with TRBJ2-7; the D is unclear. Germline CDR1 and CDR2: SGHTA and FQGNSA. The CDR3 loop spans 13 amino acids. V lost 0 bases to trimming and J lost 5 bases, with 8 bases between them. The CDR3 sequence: CASSLARFNEQYF. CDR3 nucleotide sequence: TGTGCCAGCAGCTTAGCCAGGTTCAACGAGCAGTACTTC.

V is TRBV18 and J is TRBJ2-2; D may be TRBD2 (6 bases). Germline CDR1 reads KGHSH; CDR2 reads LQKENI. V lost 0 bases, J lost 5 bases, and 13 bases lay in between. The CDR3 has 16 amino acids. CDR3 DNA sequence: TGTGCCAGCTCACCACCTACTAGCCCCGCGACCGGGGAGCTGTTTTTT. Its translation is CASSPPTSPATGELFF.

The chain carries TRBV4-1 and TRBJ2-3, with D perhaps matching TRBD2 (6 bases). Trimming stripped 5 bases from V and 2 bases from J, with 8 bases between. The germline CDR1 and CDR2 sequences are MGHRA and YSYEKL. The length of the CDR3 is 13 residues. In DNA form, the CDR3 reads TGCGCCAGCAGCGGAGGGACCACAGATACGCAGTATTTT. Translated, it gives CASSGGTTDTQYF.

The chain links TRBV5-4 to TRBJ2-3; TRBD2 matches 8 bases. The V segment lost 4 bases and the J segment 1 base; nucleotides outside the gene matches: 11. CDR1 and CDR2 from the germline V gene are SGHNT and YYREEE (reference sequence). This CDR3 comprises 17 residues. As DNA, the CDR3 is TGTGCCAGCAGCCCGCCTAGGGCGGGGGGTCGCACAGATACGCAGTATTTT. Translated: CASSPPRAGGRTDTQYF.

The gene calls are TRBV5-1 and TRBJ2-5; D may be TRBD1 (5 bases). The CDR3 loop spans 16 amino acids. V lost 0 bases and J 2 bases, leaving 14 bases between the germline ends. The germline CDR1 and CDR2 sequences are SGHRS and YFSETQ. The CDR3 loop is CASSLALLKGQETQYF. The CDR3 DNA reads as TGCGCCAGCAGCTTGGCCCTCCTAAAGGGGCAAGAGACCCAGTACTTC.

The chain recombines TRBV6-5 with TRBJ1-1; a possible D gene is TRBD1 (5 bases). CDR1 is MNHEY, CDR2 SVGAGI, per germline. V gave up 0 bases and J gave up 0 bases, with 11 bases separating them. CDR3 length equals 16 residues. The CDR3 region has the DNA TGTGCCAGCAGTTACTCATCCAACAGGATGAACACTGAAGCTTTCTTT. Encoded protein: CASSYSSNRMNTEAFF.

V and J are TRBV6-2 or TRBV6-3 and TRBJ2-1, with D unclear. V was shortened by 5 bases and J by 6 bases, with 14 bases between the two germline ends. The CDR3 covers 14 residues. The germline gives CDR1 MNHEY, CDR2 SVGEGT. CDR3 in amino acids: CASSNLRVSNEQFF. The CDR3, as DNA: TGTGCCAGCAGTAACCTGCGCGTAAGCAATGAGCAGTTCTTC.

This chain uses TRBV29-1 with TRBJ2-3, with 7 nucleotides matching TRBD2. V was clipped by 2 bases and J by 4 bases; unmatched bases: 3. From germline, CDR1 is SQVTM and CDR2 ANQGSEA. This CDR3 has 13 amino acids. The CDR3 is CSVEISGADTQYF. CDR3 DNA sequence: TGCAGCGTTGAAATCAGCGGGGCAGATACGCAGTATTTT.

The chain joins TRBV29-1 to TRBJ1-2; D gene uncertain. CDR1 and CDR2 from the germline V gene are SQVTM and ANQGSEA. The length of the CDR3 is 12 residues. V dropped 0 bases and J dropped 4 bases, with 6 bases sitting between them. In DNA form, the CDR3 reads TGCAGCGTTGAAGAGGCAGGCTATGGCTACACCTTC. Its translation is CSVEEAGYGYTF.

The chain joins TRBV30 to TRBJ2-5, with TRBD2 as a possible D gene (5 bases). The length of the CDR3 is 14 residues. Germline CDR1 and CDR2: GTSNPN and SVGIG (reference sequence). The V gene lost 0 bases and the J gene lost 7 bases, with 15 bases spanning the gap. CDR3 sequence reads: CAWSVRGNGVTQYF. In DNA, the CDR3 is TGTGCCTGGAGTGTACGAGGGAATGGAGTGACCCAGTACTTC.

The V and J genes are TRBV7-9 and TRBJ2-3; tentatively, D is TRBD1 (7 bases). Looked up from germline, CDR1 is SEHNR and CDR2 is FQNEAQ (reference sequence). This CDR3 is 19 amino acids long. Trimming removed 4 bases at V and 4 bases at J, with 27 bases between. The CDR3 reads CASSSPPGGTTGVADTQYF. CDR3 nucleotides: TGTGCCAGCAGCTCCCCGCCAGGGGGAACGACGGGAGTAGCAGATACGCAGTATTTT.

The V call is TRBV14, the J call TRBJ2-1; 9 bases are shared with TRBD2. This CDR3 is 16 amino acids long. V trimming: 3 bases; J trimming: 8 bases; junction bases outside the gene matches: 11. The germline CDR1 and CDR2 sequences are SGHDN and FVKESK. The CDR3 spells CASSQGQAGGRHEQFF. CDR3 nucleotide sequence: TGTGCCAGCAGCCAGGGGCAAGCGGGAGGTAGGCATGAGCAGTTCTTC.

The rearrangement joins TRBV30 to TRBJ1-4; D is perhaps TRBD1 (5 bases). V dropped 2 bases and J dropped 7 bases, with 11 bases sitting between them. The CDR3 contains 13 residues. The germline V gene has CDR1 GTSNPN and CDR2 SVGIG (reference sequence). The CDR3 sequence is CAWSTGRGEKLFF. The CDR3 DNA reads TGTGCCTGGAGTACAGGACGTGGTGAAAAACTGTTTTTT.

In DNA form, the CDR3 reads TGTGCCAGCAGTCTACAGGGTAACTCCTACGAGCAGTACTTC. It specifies CASSLQGNSYEQYF. This chain connects TRBV28 to TRBJ2-7; a possible D gene is TRBD1 (6 bases). Per germline, CDR1 MDHEN and CDR2 SYDVKM. CDR3 length: 14 amino acids. V lost 5 bases to trimming and J lost 0 bases, with 11 bases between them.

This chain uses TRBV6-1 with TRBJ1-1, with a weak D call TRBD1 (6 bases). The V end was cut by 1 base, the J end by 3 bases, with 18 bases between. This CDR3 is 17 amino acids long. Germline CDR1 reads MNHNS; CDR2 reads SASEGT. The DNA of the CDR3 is TGTGCCAGCAGTGAAGGACAGGAGAGTTGGCGGGACACTGAAGCTTTCTTT. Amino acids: CASSEGQESWRDTEAFF.

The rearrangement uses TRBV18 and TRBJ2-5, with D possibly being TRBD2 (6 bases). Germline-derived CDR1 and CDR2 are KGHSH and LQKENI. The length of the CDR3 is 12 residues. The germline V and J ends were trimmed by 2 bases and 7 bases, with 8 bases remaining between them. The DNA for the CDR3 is TGTGCCAGCTCACCAGCGGAGGGGACCCAGTACTTC. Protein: CASSPAEGTQYF.

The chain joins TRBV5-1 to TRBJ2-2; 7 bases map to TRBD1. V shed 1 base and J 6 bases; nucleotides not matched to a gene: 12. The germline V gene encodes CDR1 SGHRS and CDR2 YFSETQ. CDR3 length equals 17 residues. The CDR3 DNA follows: TGCGCCAGCAGCTTGCGAGGGGGCGCTTCATCAGCCGGGGAGCTGTTTTTT. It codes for CASSLRGGASSAGELFF.

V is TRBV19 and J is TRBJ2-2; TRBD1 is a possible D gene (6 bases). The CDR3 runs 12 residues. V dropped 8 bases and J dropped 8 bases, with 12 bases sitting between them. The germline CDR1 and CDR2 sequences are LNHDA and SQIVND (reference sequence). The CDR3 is CASSPGEGELFF. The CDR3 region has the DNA TGTGCCAGTTCTCCAGGGGAGGGGGAGCTGTTTTTT.

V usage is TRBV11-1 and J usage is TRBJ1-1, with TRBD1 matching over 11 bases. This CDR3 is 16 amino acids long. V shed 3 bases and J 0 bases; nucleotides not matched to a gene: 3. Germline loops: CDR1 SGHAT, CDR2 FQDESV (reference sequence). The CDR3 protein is CASSFGQGAMNTEAFF. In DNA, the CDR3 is TGTGCCAGCAGCTTTGGACAGGGGGCGATGAACACTGAAGCTTTCTTT.

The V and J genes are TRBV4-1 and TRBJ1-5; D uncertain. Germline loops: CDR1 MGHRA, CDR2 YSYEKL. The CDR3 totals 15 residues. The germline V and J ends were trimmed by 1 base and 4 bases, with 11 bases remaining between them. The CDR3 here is CASSQGVSGNQPQHF. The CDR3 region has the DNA TGCGCCAGCAGCCAAGGGGTTTCGGGTAATCAGCCCCAGCATTTT.

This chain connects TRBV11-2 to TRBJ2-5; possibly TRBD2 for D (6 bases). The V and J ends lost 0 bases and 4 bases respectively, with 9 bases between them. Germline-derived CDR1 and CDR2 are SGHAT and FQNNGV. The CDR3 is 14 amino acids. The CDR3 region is CASSLEGGAETQYF. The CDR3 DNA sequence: TGTGCCAGCAGCTTAGAAGGAGGGGCAGAGACCCAGTACTTC.